This T cell receptor beta chain was recovered during a study of blood T cell repertoires in COVID-19. Clones were sequenced by immunoSEQ multiplex PCR, and TCRdb holds only the in-frame ones, with some missing. There are 170,000 or so clones in the sample; 84% occur only once, and less than 15% lies in the top ten. V trimming: 0 bases; J trimming: 1 base; junction bases outside the gene matches: 6. The V gene's germline CDR1 is LGHNA and CDR2 YNFKEQ. This CDR3 comprises 18 residues. This TCR was sampled from a man aged 18 to 30 with active or convalescent COVID-19. The rearrangement links TRBV4-2 to TRBJ2-3; 11 bases align to TRBD2. Source material: peripheral blood. The CDR3 here is CASSQDRLAGGGTDTQYF. For the CDR3, the DNA is TGTGCCAGCAGCCAAGATCGGCTAGCGGGAGGTGGCACAGATACGCAGTATTTT.